This record looks at one T cell receptor beta chain sequence and its context. V lost 7 bases to trimming and J lost 3 bases, with 10 bases between them. The CDR3 length is 13 residues. Germline V gene data show CDR1 as MNHEY and CDR2 as SVGAGI. This record comes from a study of blood T cell repertoires in COVID-19. The overall study: In each case, the material was cDNA or gDNA derived from T cells, B-cell-depleted T cells, or PBMCs.

In the source study's methods: The authors estimated nucleated cell counts from reference gene primer amplification. The method was immunoSEQ multiplex PCR; TCRdb's version includes in-frame clones alone and lacks a portion of them. The V and J calls and the clone size are those of that table, but D and trimming were determined from the DNA. The sample lists under 85,000 clones, almost 85% seen once, with 20% to 25% in the top ten. This sequence was found in a human donor in a cohort sampled during active COVID-19. Source material: peripheral blood. The rearrangement uses TRBV6-5 and TRBJ1-5; D perhaps matches TRBD1 (6 bases). The CDR3 sequence: CASTGTHNQPQHF. CDR3 nucleotides: TGTGCCAGCACCGGGACACACAATCAGCCCCAGCATTTT.